Listed below are T cell receptor beta chains from one sample, sequenced in a study of early T cells in non-severe SARS-CoV-2 infection. Via MiXCR, TCRdb re-called the 5' RACE reads, giving one row per CDR3 protein. In the table there are tens of thousands of distinct CDR3 sequences, roughly 10% of which are singletons. Sequencing input: whole blood. All receptors derive from an adult who was a healthcare worker with PCR-confirmed SARS-CoV-2 infection or an uninfected control (not recorded which). Each CDR3 is given with its conserved first and last residue. The D gene is left open where the match is weak. Expanded clones get a size class; other rows say once, few or many, or leave the size out.

. | . | TRBJ2-2 | TRBV9 | CASSVVGTSRELFF | TGTGCCAGCAGCGTCGTTGGGACTTCTCGGGAGCTGTTTTTT
. | TRBD1 | TRBJ2-1 | TRBV29-1 | CSVTGVTYNEQFF | TGCAGCGTGACAGGGGTAACCTACAATGAGCAGTTCTTC
many | . | TRBJ1-4 | TRBV12-3/TRBV12-4 | CATATGRTTNEKLFF | TGTGCCACTGCAACAGGGCGTACAACTAATGAAAAACTGTTTTTT
many | TRBD2 | TRBJ2-1 | TRBV15 | CATSRRLLAGGAYNEQFF | TGTGCCACCAGCAGGAGGCTACTAGCGGGAGGTGCCTACAATGAGCAGTTCTTC
many | . | TRBJ2-1 | TRBV3-1 | CASSQDIEPRDNEQFF | TGTGCCAGCAGCCAAGACATAGAGCCGAGGGACAATGAGCAGTTCTTC
many | . | TRBJ2-3 | TRBV27 | CASSLSTSTDTQYF | TGTGCCAGCAGTTTATCCACTAGCACAGATACGCAGTATTTT
few | TRBD2 | TRBJ2-7 | TRBV12-3/TRBV12-4 | CASSPLAGLYEQYF | TGTGCCAGCAGTCCGCTAGCGGGACTCTACGAGCAGTACTTC
many | TRBD1 | TRBJ1-5 | TRBV29-1 | CSVGTGGYGNQPQHF | TGCAGCGTTGGGACAGGAGGGTATGGCAATCAGCCCCAGCATTTT
many | TRBD2 | TRBJ2-1 | TRBV19 | CASSIRQGLAGNNEQFF | TGTGCCAGTAGTATAAGGCAGGGACTAGCGGGAAACAATGAGCAGTTCTTC
few | . | TRBJ2-5 | TRBV6-6 | CASSYFPWDQETQYF | TGTGCCAGCAGTTACTTCCCGTGGGATCAAGAGACCCAGTACTTC
. | . | TRBJ1-1 | TRBV29-1 | CSVGEAFF | TGCAGCGTGGGTGAAGCTTTCTTT
many | TRBD2 | TRBJ2-7 | TRBV7-8 | CASSLGSAGGSPHEQYF | TGTGCCAGCAGCTTAGGAAGTGCGGGAGGGAGTCCCCACGAGCAGTACTTC
many | . | TRBJ1-5 | TRBV20-1 | CSARDSGVWGNQPQHF | TGCAGTGCTAGAGACTCAGGGGTTTGGGGCAATCAGCCCCAGCATTTT
. | . | TRBJ2-3 | TRBV20-1 | CSALQGRDTQYF | TGCAGTGCCTTACAGGGACGAGATACGCAGTATTTT
many | . | TRBJ1-4 | TRBV3-1 | CASSQDRESFNEKLFF | TGTGCCAGCAGCCAAGATCGGGAGTCCTTTAATGAAAAACTGTTTTTT
many | . | TRBJ2-3 | TRBV2 | CASTDETDTQYF | TGTGCCAGCACTGACGAAACAGATACGCAGTATTTT
few | TRBD1 | TRBJ1-1 | TRBV25-1 | CASSLLTGTENTEAFF | TGTGCCAGCAGCCTACTCACCGGGACAGAGAACACTGAAGCTTTCTTT
many | TRBD1 | TRBJ1-2 | TRBV6-5 | CASSLYGQDFNYGYTF | TGTGCCAGCAGTTTATATGGACAGGACTTTAACTATGGCTACACCTTC
. | . | TRBJ2-7 | TRBV11-2 | CASSFQVSAFYEQYF | TGTGCCAGCAGCTTCCAAGTGTCAGCCTTCTACGAGCAGTACTTC
many | TRBD2 | TRBJ2-3 | TRBV27 | CASSPRTSGSPDTQYF | TGTGCCAGCAGTCCTCGGACTAGCGGCTCCCCAGATACGCAGTATTTT
. | . | TRBJ2-7 | TRBV5-4 | CASSLVHRPYEQYF | TGTGCCAGCAGCCTGGTCCATAGGCCGTACGAGCAGTACTTC
. | . | TRBJ2-1 | TRBV30 | CAWSGDFYNEQFF | TGTGCCTGGAGTGGGGACTTCTACAATGAGCAGTTCTTC
many | TRBD2 | TRBJ2-2 | TRBV19 | CASSIVGSGRTGELFF | TGTGCCAGTAGTATAGTCGGAAGCGGGAGAACCGGGGAGCTGTTTTTT
. | TRBD2 | TRBJ2-7 | TRBV6-2/TRBV6-3 | CATGLAGAVQYF | TGTGCCACCGGACTAGCGGGAGCGGTGCAGTACTTC
many | TRBD1 | TRBJ1-4 | TRBV18 | CASSPGQGNEKLFF | TGTGCCAGCTCACCGGGACAGGGGAATGAAAAACTGTTTTTT
many | . | TRBJ1-5 | TRBV6-1 | CASSEIAGRQPQHF | TGTGCCAGCAGTGAAATAGCTGGTCGTCAGCCCCAGCATTTT
many | TRBD1 | TRBJ2-2 | TRBV5-1 | CASSQNRGQGTGELFF | TGCGCCAGCAGCCAAAACAGGGGGCAGGGCACCGGGGAGCTGTTTTTT
few | TRBD1 | TRBJ2-7 | TRBV3-1 | CASSQAGTGAFEQYF | TGTGCCAGCAGCCAAGCTGGGACAGGGGCTTTCGAGCAGTACTTC
few | . | TRBJ2-1 | TRBV29-1 | CSVEDDGYSEQFF | TGCAGCGTTGAAGATGATGGGTATTCTGAGCAGTTCTTC
many | . | TRBJ2-1 | TRBV24-1 | CATSDWGRDPYNEQFF | TGTGCCACCAGTGATTGGGGGCGGGACCCCTACAATGAGCAGTTCTTC
few | . | TRBJ1-1 | TRBV6-5 | CASSYNTAEGTEAFF | TGTGCCAGCAGTTACAACACTGCCGAGGGCACTGAAGCTTTCTTT
. | . | TRBJ1-1 | TRBV2 | CASMRQWDTEAFF | TGTGCCAGCATGAGGCAGTGGGACACTGAAGCTTTCTTT
. | . | TRBJ2-2 | TRBV7-7 | CASSSTRDRTGELFF | TGTGCTAGCAGCTCGACCCGGGACCGCACCGGGGAGCTGTTTTTT
. | . | TRBJ2-1 | TRBV6-5 | CASSYDPGSYNEQFF | TGTGCCAGCAGTTACGATCCGGGGTCCTACAATGAGCAGTTCTTC
many | . | TRBJ1-2 | TRBV7-3 | CASSLLGTSYGYTF | TGTGCCAGCAGCCTTCTAGGGACATCCTATGGCTACACCTTC
many | . | TRBJ2-1 | TRBV2 | CASNKAANNEQFF | TGTGCCAGCAATAAAGCAGCAAACAATGAGCAGTTCTTC
few | TRBD1 | TRBJ2-5 | TRBV27 | CASSLSLAGGQETQYF | TGTGCCAGCAGTTTATCCCTCGCAGGGGGACAAGAGACCCAGTACTTC